This is a list of T cell receptor beta chains from one sample in a study of blood T cell repertoires in COVID-19. Sequenced by immunoSEQ multiplex PCR; TCRdb stores in-frame clones only, minus some. There are some 120,000 clones in the sample; 80% occur only once, and 20% to 25% lies in the top ten. Material: peripheral blood. All receptors come from a human donor in a cohort sampled during active COVID-19. Each CDR3 is given with its conserved first and last residue. The D gene is left open where the match is weak. Only part of the rows carry a size: once, few, many, or a class if the clone is expanded.

V gene	J gene	clone size	D gene	CDR3 protein	CDR3 DNA
TRBV6-5	TRBJ2-7	-	-	CASSYSRGSHEQYF	TGTGCCAGCAGTTACTCGAGGGGGTCCCACGAGCAGTACTTC
TRBV6-5	TRBJ2-1	-	-	CASSLDRGGNEQFF	TGTGCCAGCAGTCTGGATAGGGGGGGAAATGAGCAGTTCTTC
TRBV7-2	TRBJ1-2	few	TRBD1	CASSWGQASRGYTF	TGTGCCAGCAGCTGGGGACAGGCCTCGAGGGGCTACACCTTC
TRBV5-4	TRBJ1-1	-	-	CASSLASGRTEAFF	TGTGCCAGCAGCTTGGCTTCAGGGCGTACTGAAGCTTTCTTT
TRBV18	TRBJ2-7	-	-	CASSPPGVYEQYF	TGTGCCAGCTCACCCCCCGGGGTCTACGAGCAGTACTTC
TRBV9	TRBJ1-1	few	TRBD1	CASSVGQGWTEAFF	TGTGCCAGCAGCGTAGGACAGGGTTGGACTGAAGCTTTCTTT
TRBV2	TRBJ1-1	-	TRBD1	CASSEGGQKAFF	TGTGCCAGCAGTGAAGGGGGACAGAAAGCTTTCTTT
TRBV6-5	TRBJ2-7	-	TRBD1	CASSYGRGRGYEQYF	TGTGCCAGCAGTTACGGCAGGGGGCGAGGGTACGAGCAGTACTTC
TRBV5-4	TRBJ2-3	-	TRBD1	CASSPWDRGQNTQYF	TGTGCCAGCAGCCCCTGGGACAGGGGGCAAAATACGCAGTATTTT
TRBV11-2	TRBJ1-1	once	TRBD1	CASSNRDRGLLGAFF	TGTGCCAGCAGCAACAGGGACAGGGGCTTACTCGGAGCTTTCTTT
TRBV5-1	TRBJ2-3	-	TRBD1	CASSRQGGIGDTQYF	TGCGCCAGCAGCCGACAGGGTGGCATTGGAGATACGCAGTATTTT
TRBV30	TRBJ1-6	once	TRBD1	CAWRVDRAYNSPLHF	TGTGCCTGGAGAGTGGACAGGGCTTATAATTCACCCCTCCACTTT
TRBV6-1	TRBJ1-1	-	-	CASSDRGAVNTEAFF	TGTGCCAGCAGTGATCGGGGGGCGGTTAACACTGAAGCTTTCTTT
TRBV7-2	TRBJ1-2	-	-	CASSGRRADYGYTF	TGTGCCAGCAGTGGCAGAAGAGCGGACTATGGCTACACCTTC
TRBV4-2	TRBJ1-1	medium-sized	TRBD1	CASSQGQGTPTEAFF	TGTGCCAGCAGCCAGGGACAGGGAACCCCCACTGAAGCTTTCTTT
TRBV6-1	TRBJ2-7	-	-	CASSEVLRAAVVEQYF	TGTGCCAGCAGTGAAGTCCTCAGGGCGGCAGTTGTCGAGCAGTACTTC
TRBV20-1	TRBJ1-6	-	-	CSASKAGDYNSPLHF	TGCAGTGCTAGTAAGGCAGGCGACTATAATTCACCCCTCCACTTT